The 11 T cell receptor beta chains reported below all come from one sample, sequenced in a study of kidney transplant recipient with SARS-CoV-2 infection. TCRdb called the reads again in MiXCR, with one record for every CDR3 protein. The sample holds fewer than 250,000 distinct CDR3 sequences, 29% seen once. Sequencing used a blood sample, obtained at baseline and on day 111 from a kidney transplant recipient. The source of these receptors is a male patient in his thirties who had COVID-19 and was a kidney transplant recipient. Some T cells may trace back to the graft donor.

This clonotype was detected only once. A single base separates this from a much larger clone, so it may be a read error. This chain uses TRBV3-1 with TRBJ2-3, with 7 nucleotides matching TRBD2. The CDR3 extends over 19 amino acids. Per germline, CDR1 LGHDT and CDR2 YNNKEL (reference sequence). CDR3 loop: CASNQDRTGRTVSTDTQYF. The CDR3 DNA reads as TGTGCCAGCAACCAAGATCGAACCGGGAGGACCGTCAGCACAGATACGCAGTATTTT.

In this sample, this clonotype turned up many times. The chain combines TRBV30 with TRBJ1-2, with D hard to call. The germline V gene has CDR1 GTSNPN and CDR2 SVGIG (reference sequence). Trimming took 5 bases from V and 4 from J, leaving 23 bases between them. The CDR3 extends over 16 amino acids. In nucleotides, the CDR3 is TGTGCCTGGCGTTATGAGCGTTATAGAAAGACCTATGGCTACACCTTC. The encoded protein is CAWRYERYRKTYGYTF. The full variable domain, completed using reference TRBV30 and TRBJ1-2, is SQTIHQWPATLVQPVGSPLSLECTVEGTSNPNLYWYRQAAGRGLQLLFYSVGIGQISSEVPQNLSASRPQDRQFILSSKKLLLSDSGFYLCAWRYERYRKTYGYTFGSGTRLTVV.

This clonotype has a count of ten or more. V gene TRBV9 combines with J gene TRBJ1-2, with unresolved D. The V end was cut by 7 bases, the J end by 4 bases, with 23 bases between. Germline CDR1 is SGDLS and CDR2 is YYNGEE. This CDR3 has 16 residues. In DNA, the CDR3 is TGTGCCAGCCTACCCCTGTACTCAAGAAAGACCTATGGCTACACCTTC. Translated: CASLPLYSRKTYGYTF.

As regards this clonotype: A much more abundant neighbour one base away suggests this may be a read error. V and J are TRBV25-1 and TRBJ1-2; D gene ambiguous. CDR1 and CDR2 (germline): MGHDK, SYGVNS. The CDR3 has 15 amino acids. The chain's CDR3 is CANSEFRSQLYGYTF. CDR3 sequence (DNA): TGTGCCAACAGTGAATTTCGTTCACAGCTCTATGGCTACACCTTC.

With respect to this clonotype: A much larger clone sits a single nucleotide away, making a read error possible. CDR3 in DNA: TGCAGCGCTGGAGGCGGCGGGGACTATGGCTACACCTTC. It yields the protein CSAGGGGDYGYTF. The chain has TRBV29-1 and TRBJ1-2; no definite D call. The CDR3 runs to 13 residues. Trimming shortened V by 7 bases and J by 3 bases, and 15 bases separated the two germline ends. Germline-derived CDR1 and CDR2 are SQVTM and ANQGSEA.

This clonotype has only a few counts. The J gene is TRBJ2-5, the V gene TRBV7-9, with 10 bases identical to TRBD2. The V segment lost 2 bases and the J segment 4 bases; nucleotides outside the gene matches: 7. Germline V gene data show CDR1 as SEHNR and CDR2 as FQNEAQ (reference sequence). The length of the CDR3 is 16 residues. The CDR3 region has the DNA TGTGCCAGCAGCTTACCAATAGCGGGAGGTCGAGAGACCCAGTACTTC. This translates into CASSLPIAGGRETQYF. The whole variable domain, remainder taken from reference TRBV7-9 and TRBJ2-5, is DTGVSQNPRHKITKRGQNVTFRCDPISEHNRLYWYRQTLGQGPEFLTYFQNEAQLEKSRLLSDRFSAERPKGSFSTLEIQRTEQGDSAMYLCASSLPIAGGRETQYFGPGTRLLVL.

Many counts were recorded for this clonotype. This chain joins TRBV12-3 or TRBV12-4 and TRBJ1-3, with a weak D call TRBD1 (5 bases). Trimming pared 4 bases from V and 5 bases from J, leaving 6 bases between. The CDR3 has 12 residues. The DNA of the CDR3 is TGTGCCAGCAGTTCAGGGAGAAACACCATATATTTT. Its protein product is CASSSGRNTIYF.

This clonotype was seen more than once but under ten times. This likely traces to a read error, being one base from a far larger clone. The chain recombines TRBV14 with TRBJ2-7, with no clear D. This CDR3 is built from 11 residues. Germline-derived CDR1 and CDR2 are SGHDN and FVKESK. The CDR3 DNA reads as TGTGTCAGCAGCCACTCCTACGAGCAGTACTTC. As protein: CVSSHSYEQYF.

The chain employs TRBV5-1 and TRBJ1-1, with D uncertain. V lost 0 bases, J lost 0 bases, and 18 bases lay in between. The V gene's germline CDR1 is SGHRS and CDR2 YFSETQ. CDR3 length equals 18 residues. Here the CDR3 DNA reads TGCGCCAGCAGCTTGGGAGCACCTCCTCAGTGGCTGAACACTGAAGCTTTCTTT. Its protein is CASSLGAPPQWLNTEAFF.

This clonotype has only a few counts. A much larger clone sits a single nucleotide away, making a read error possible. The chain carries TRBV11-2 and TRBJ1-2; unclear D gene. The CDR3 spans 12 residues. Per the germline V gene, CDR1 is SGHAT and CDR2 is FQNNGV. The CDR3 bases are TGTACCAGCAGCCTTCGATCCTATGGCTACACCTTC. The encoded protein is CTSSLRSYGYTF.

On this clonotype itself: This may stem from a read error, because a much larger clone lies one nucleotide away. The chain combines TRBV6-5 with TRBJ1-2; D is ambiguous. The CDR3 runs 17 residues. Germline V CDR1 and CDR2: MNHEY, SVGAGI. The CDR3 loop reads CTSSLARECRKTYGYTF. The CDR3 coding sequence is TGTACCAGCAGTTTGGCTAGGGAATGTAGAAAGACCTATGGCTACACCTTC.